These T cell receptor beta chains were read from a single sample in a study of CXCR3-negative and CXCR3-positive naive CD8 T cells. After re-calling the 5' RACE reads, TCRdb lists one entry per CDR3 protein, DNA absent. The sample totals 150,000 or so distinct CDR3 sequences. What was sequenced was naive CXCR3- CD8+ T cells from blood. These receptors were collected from a human donor in good health. Some clones in this sample may be carry-over from other donors' samples. Each CDR3 is given with its conserved first and last residue. The order of the fields is CDR3 protein, V gene, J gene, CDR3 length.

cdr3_aa: CASSLRENYEQYF
v_call: TRBV7-3
j_call: TRBJ2-7
cdr3_length: 13

cdr3_aa: CSVDSGETQYF
v_call: TRBV29-1
j_call: TRBJ2-5
cdr3_length: 11

cdr3_aa: CASSGGEDYEQYF
v_call: TRBV12-3/TRBV12-4
j_call: TRBJ2-7
cdr3_length: 13

cdr3_aa: CASTGGQANYGYTF
v_call: TRBV12-3/TRBV12-4
j_call: TRBJ1-2
cdr3_length: 14

cdr3_aa: CASRTGENTDTQYF
v_call: TRBV6-5
j_call: TRBJ2-3
cdr3_length: 14

cdr3_aa: CASSLVAQEILNTEAFF
v_call: TRBV7-9
j_call: TRBJ1-1
cdr3_length: 17

cdr3_aa: CSAWTGGSSGNTIYF
v_call: TRBV29-1
j_call: TRBJ1-3
cdr3_length: 15

cdr3_aa: CASSHKRGNEQFF
v_call: TRBV6-2/TRBV6-3
j_call: TRBJ2-1
cdr3_length: 13

cdr3_aa: CASSLGAGTLGTEAFF
v_call: TRBV7-9
j_call: TRBJ1-1
cdr3_length: 16

cdr3_aa: CATMDPDTGELFF
v_call: TRBV7-3
j_call: TRBJ2-2
cdr3_length: 13

cdr3_aa: CASSPWAQSDTQYF
v_call: TRBV9
j_call: TRBJ2-3
cdr3_length: 14

cdr3_aa: CASSELVQQTGELFF
v_call: TRBV2
j_call: TRBJ2-2
cdr3_length: 15

cdr3_aa: CASSAYRQLVHHNEQFF
v_call: TRBV2
j_call: TRBJ2-1
cdr3_length: 17

cdr3_aa: CASRKQGVPHEQYF
v_call: TRBV28
j_call: TRBJ2-7
cdr3_length: 14

cdr3_aa: CASRPGTGEDEQYF
v_call: TRBV12-3/TRBV12-4
j_call: TRBJ2-7
cdr3_length: 14

cdr3_aa: CSIDLRDYMNTEAFF
v_call: TRBV29-1
j_call: TRBJ1-1
cdr3_length: 15

cdr3_aa: CASSSTTLGQLTEAFF
v_call: TRBV6-2/TRBV6-3
j_call: TRBJ1-1
cdr3_length: 16

cdr3_aa: CASSLAGDGNQPQHF
v_call: TRBV5-4
j_call: TRBJ1-5
cdr3_length: 15

cdr3_aa: CSAQGGAPYEQYF
v_call: TRBV29-1
j_call: TRBJ2-7
cdr3_length: 13

cdr3_aa: CASSDQGNTGELFF
v_call: TRBV6-6
j_call: TRBJ2-2
cdr3_length: 14

cdr3_aa: CASRRLAGNYEQYF
v_call: TRBV6-2/TRBV6-3
j_call: TRBJ2-7
cdr3_length: 14

cdr3_aa: CASSWQGDTEAFF
v_call: TRBV6-5
j_call: TRBJ1-1
cdr3_length: 13

cdr3_aa: CASSHGLAGLETQYF
v_call: TRBV3-1
j_call: TRBJ2-5
cdr3_length: 15

cdr3_aa: CASSVGLAEADTDTQYF
v_call: TRBV5-1
j_call: TRBJ2-3
cdr3_length: 17

cdr3_aa: CATSTGLLGEQYF
v_call: TRBV28
j_call: TRBJ2-7
cdr3_length: 13

cdr3_aa: CASRPLQYTEAFF
v_call: TRBV9
j_call: TRBJ1-1
cdr3_length: 13

cdr3_aa: CATRDKSLYEQYF
v_call: TRBV15
j_call: TRBJ2-7
cdr3_length: 13

cdr3_aa: CASSLISGDYNEQFF
v_call: TRBV12-3/TRBV12-4
j_call: TRBJ2-1
cdr3_length: 15

cdr3_aa: CASSLLAGGHNTPDTQYF
v_call: TRBV7-6
j_call: TRBJ2-3
cdr3_length: 18

cdr3_aa: CASSSGTSGTSSYNEQFF
v_call: TRBV6-5
j_call: TRBJ2-1
cdr3_length: 18

cdr3_aa: CASSFWRSYEQYF
v_call: TRBV13
j_call: TRBJ2-7
cdr3_length: 13

cdr3_aa: CASSPSQGIQTEAFF
v_call: TRBV19
j_call: TRBJ1-1
cdr3_length: 15

cdr3_aa: CASSPQGIGTDTQYF
v_call: TRBV7-9
j_call: TRBJ2-3
cdr3_length: 15

cdr3_aa: CASSLGSEQYF
v_call: TRBV6-5
j_call: TRBJ2-7
cdr3_length: 11

cdr3_aa: CASSLRGAGGIQETQYF
v_call: TRBV12-3/TRBV12-4
j_call: TRBJ2-5
cdr3_length: 17

cdr3_aa: CASSLSDRGGDQPQHF
v_call: TRBV12-3/TRBV12-4
j_call: TRBJ1-5
cdr3_length: 16

cdr3_aa: CASSSNRQSSYEQYF
v_call: TRBV11-2
j_call: TRBJ2-7
cdr3_length: 15

cdr3_aa: CASSLWGEDNSPLHF
v_call: TRBV12-3/TRBV12-4
j_call: TRBJ1-6
cdr3_length: 15

cdr3_aa: CASSLGLAAKETQYF
v_call: TRBV12-3/TRBV12-4
j_call: TRBJ2-5
cdr3_length: 15

cdr3_aa: CASSIEPTGGNEQFF
v_call: TRBV19
j_call: TRBJ2-1
cdr3_length: 15

cdr3_aa: CASSLAQGYYEQYF
v_call: TRBV12-3/TRBV12-4
j_call: TRBJ2-7
cdr3_length: 14

cdr3_aa: CASSPFRAEQYF
v_call: TRBV7-2
j_call: TRBJ2-7
cdr3_length: 12

cdr3_aa: CASSELAGGPSDEQFF
v_call: TRBV7-9
j_call: TRBJ2-1
cdr3_length: 16

cdr3_aa: CASSLLAATYRSSYNEQFF
v_call: TRBV7-3
j_call: TRBJ2-1
cdr3_length: 19

cdr3_aa: CASSATGGTTDTQYF
v_call: TRBV7-9
j_call: TRBJ2-3
cdr3_length: 15

cdr3_aa: CASSDYSGLNHEQYF
v_call: TRBV27
j_call: TRBJ2-7
cdr3_length: 15

cdr3_aa: CASSFDNEQYF
v_call: TRBV28
j_call: TRBJ2-7
cdr3_length: 11

cdr3_aa: CASSLGGGGYNEQFF
v_call: TRBV12-3/TRBV12-4
j_call: TRBJ2-1
cdr3_length: 15

cdr3_aa: CASSQKTGWGETQYF
v_call: TRBV4-1
j_call: TRBJ2-5
cdr3_length: 15

cdr3_aa: CASSESASYEQYF
v_call: TRBV25-1
j_call: TRBJ2-7
cdr3_length: 13

cdr3_aa: CASRARQGPNEKLFF
v_call: TRBV27
j_call: TRBJ1-4
cdr3_length: 15

cdr3_aa: CASSIAVADYEQYF
v_call: TRBV5-5
j_call: TRBJ2-7
cdr3_length: 14

cdr3_aa: CASSPVRTSGVIGQYF
v_call: TRBV4-2
j_call: TRBJ2-7
cdr3_length: 16

cdr3_aa: CASSSELAGAKETQYF
v_call: TRBV5-1
j_call: TRBJ2-5
cdr3_length: 16

cdr3_aa: CASSLDGNTIYF
v_call: TRBV7-6
j_call: TRBJ1-3
cdr3_length: 12

cdr3_aa: CASSPALDRAEQFF
v_call: TRBV4-3
j_call: TRBJ2-1
cdr3_length: 14

cdr3_aa: CASSQVLTKETQYF
v_call: TRBV4-1
j_call: TRBJ2-5
cdr3_length: 14